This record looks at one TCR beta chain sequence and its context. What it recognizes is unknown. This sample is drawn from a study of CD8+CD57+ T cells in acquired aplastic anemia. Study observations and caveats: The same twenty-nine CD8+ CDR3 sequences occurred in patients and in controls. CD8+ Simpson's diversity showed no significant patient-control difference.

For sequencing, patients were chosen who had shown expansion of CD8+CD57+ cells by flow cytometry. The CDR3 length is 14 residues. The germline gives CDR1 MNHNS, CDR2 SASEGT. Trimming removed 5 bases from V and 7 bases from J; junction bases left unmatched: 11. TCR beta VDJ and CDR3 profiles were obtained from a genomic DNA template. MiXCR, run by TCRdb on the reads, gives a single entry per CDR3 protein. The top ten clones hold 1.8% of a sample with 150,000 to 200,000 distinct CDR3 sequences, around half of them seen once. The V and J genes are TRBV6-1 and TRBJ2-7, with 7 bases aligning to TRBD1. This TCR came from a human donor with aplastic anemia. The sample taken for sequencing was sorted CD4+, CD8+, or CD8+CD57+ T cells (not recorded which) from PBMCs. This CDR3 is CASSTTGASGEQYF. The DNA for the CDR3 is TGTGCCAGCAGTACCACAGGGGCCTCGGGGGAGCAGTACTTC.